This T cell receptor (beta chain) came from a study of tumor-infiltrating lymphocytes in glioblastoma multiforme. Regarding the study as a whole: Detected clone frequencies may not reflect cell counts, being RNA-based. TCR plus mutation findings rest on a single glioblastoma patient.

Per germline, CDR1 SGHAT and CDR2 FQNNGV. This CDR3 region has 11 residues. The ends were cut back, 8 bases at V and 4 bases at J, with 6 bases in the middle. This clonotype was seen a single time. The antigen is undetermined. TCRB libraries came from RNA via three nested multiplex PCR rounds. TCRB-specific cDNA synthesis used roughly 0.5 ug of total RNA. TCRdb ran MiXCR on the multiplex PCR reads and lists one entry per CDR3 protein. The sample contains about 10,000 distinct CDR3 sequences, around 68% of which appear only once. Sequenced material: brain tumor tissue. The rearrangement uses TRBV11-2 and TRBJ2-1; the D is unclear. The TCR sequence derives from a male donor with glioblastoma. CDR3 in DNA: TGTGCCAGCGGATTATACAATGAGCAGTTCTTC. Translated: CASGLYNEQFF.